This TCR beta chain is from a study of cytomegalovirus exposure and HLA in healthy donors. A multiplex PCR was run with 60 Vbeta primers and 13 Jbeta primers. TCRdb's table, derived via immunoSEQ multiplex PCR, lists solely in-frame clones and lacks some. Among approximately 160,000 clones, 68% were seen once, and the ten largest hold less than 3.5%. The germline V and J ends were trimmed by 7 bases and 3 bases, with 12 bases remaining between them. Germline V gene data show CDR1 as MNHEY and CDR2 as SMNVEV (reference sequence). This CDR3 contains 13 residues. Points from the study as a whole: In a later analysis, TCR association rates varied by HLA locus: DRB1 most, HLA-C fewest. In an earlier analysis, most TCR beta V segments were productive about 87% or about 30% of the time.

Regarding this clone: What it recognizes is unknown.

The TCR comes from a woman between 40 and 50 years old in good health and CMV-seropositive. The chain recombines TRBV27 with TRBJ2-5; D is unresolved. The sample comprised PBMCs. CDR3 nucleotide sequence: TGTGCCAGCATCCAGAATCGGGAAGAGACCCAGTACTTC. It specifies CASIQNREETQYF.